The following is a T cell receptor (beta chain) sequence with its context. It lacks a known antigen. Per-base qualities were not stored, and no clone one base away is much larger. Trimming costs V 5 bases and J 1 base, and their ends lie 12 bases apart. Sequences SGHVS (CDR1) and FNYEAQ (CDR2) are obtained from the germline V gene. The CDR3 runs 16 residues from the cysteine to the phenylalanine. The only DNA kept is the CDR3, 48 bases in frame from the first base. This sample was taken from a study of blood T cell repertoires in COVID-19 (TCRdb year 2020). Background for the entire study: The collaborator samples originated in the United States, Italy and Spain and spanned the acute and convalescent phases of COVID-19. Samples came from the ongoing ImmuneRACE study (first 160 participants) plus 1,254 subjects from 6 global collaborators. Deeply sampled blood TCRbeta repertoires from subjects exposed to, actively infected with, or recovered from COVID-19 were included in the dataset. The repertoires were made available in a free public database intended to serve as a resource for research on the immune response to SARS-CoV-2. Where HLA class I and class II types were available, the types were taken from metadata supplied by the sample provider, not from assay-based typing. The material from the prospective study consisted of cDNA or gDNA derived from T cells, B-cell-depleted T cells, or PBMCs. Sample metadata almost always included a de-identified subject ID, COVID-19 status, age in years and sex.

Overall study outcomes, separate from this receptor: Clinical and demographic metadata were provided uncurated, with the amount varying by source and participant.

The immunoSEQ Assay, a bias-controlled multiplex PCR, was used to amplify TCRbeta CDR3 regions from genomic DNA. Under the source paper's analysis protocol: Within the assay, amplification of reference gene primers was used to estimate how many nucleated cells each sample contained. Sequence reads were collapsed and filtered to measure the absolute abundance of every unique TCRbeta CDR3 rearrangement. For each sample, productive Simpson clonality was calculated as the square root of Simpson's diversity index over productive rearrangements. TCRdb carries this immuneACCESS record with in-frame sequences only. Its versions omit some clonotypes, under half of them owing to an unresolved V gene in the studies checked, with the rest unexplained. The V and J calls and the clone size are those of that table, but D and trimming were determined from the DNA. In all, the sample holds 100,000 to 150,000 clones, and roughly four fifths of those were seen once. Of the sample, about 16% falls within the top ten clones.

Collaborating institutions collected whole blood in K2EDTA tubes following their own protocols. For TCRbeta analysis, collaborators shipped samples as frozen whole blood, isolated PBMCs, or DNA extracted from either of those sample types. Sequencing was done on a sample of peripheral blood. The chain employs TRBV7-6 and TRBJ2-6; matching of 6 bases hints at TRBD2 as the D gene. This sequence originates from a woman aged 45-59 years with acute or convalescent COVID-19. The CDR3 in this case is CASSPVGGSGANVLTF. Read as DNA, the sequence is TGTGCCAGCAGCCCGGTCGGGGGTTCTGGGGCCAACGTCCTGACTTTC.